Below, one TCR beta chain is given with its context. The antigen remains unidentified. The CDR3 is 15 amino acids. Trimming at V came to 0 bases and at J to 1 base, leaving 2 bases not matched to a gene. Per germline, CDR1 LGHNA and CDR2 YSLEER. This sample is drawn from a study of T-cell memory formation after mild COVID-19. The study, taken as a whole, reports: That cross-reactive memory joined was suggested by some responding clones appearing in pre-infection memory. The study found balanced CD4/CD8 in clones contracting day 15 to 85 and a CD4+ lean in later expanders. Among CD4+ contracting clones, most were CM and EM, and CD8+ ones EMRA.

Each CDR3 protein is one row after TCRdb ran MiXCR on the 5' RACE reads. The data hold some 300,000 distinct CDR3 sequences, with 20% to 25% observed a single time. The rearrangement links TRBV4-3 to TRBJ1-1; 7 bases align to TRBD1. Sample: PBMCs or a T cell subset sorted from them (not recorded which). This TCR was sampled from a man aged 18 to 30 who had mild COVID-19 (a few samples of this study predate the infection). Cell type and time point are not known. CDR3 sequence reads: CASSQDRQGNTEAFF. The CDR3 bases are TGCGCCAGCAGCCAAGATAGACAGGGGAACACTGAAGCTTTCTTT.